Listed below are T cell receptor beta chains from one sample, sequenced in a study of cytomegalovirus exposure and HLA in healthy donors. Repertoires were generated with immunoSEQ multiplex PCR, while TCRdb's copy carries only in-frame clones and drops some. The sample has 45,000 to 65,000 clones, 80% to 90% seen once; the top ten hold around 15%. Sequencing input: PBMCs. These receptors all come from a woman aged 18-29 years in good health and CMV-seronegative. The CDR3 runs from the conserved cysteine through the conserved F or W. D genes are given only for firm matches. Size is omitted from some rows. Given values are once, few, many or a class for expanded clones.

CDR3nt: TGTGCCAGCAGACCCCTCCGGGACAGGGTATATGGCTACACCTTC
CDR3aa: CASRPLRDRVYGYTF
j_gene: TRBJ1-2
v_gene: TRBV6-6
abundance: NA
d_gene: TRBD1

CDR3nt: TGTGCCAGCAGCCAAGTTGGGACAGGGGGATATGAGCAGTTCTTC
CDR3aa: CASSQVGTGGYEQFF
j_gene: TRBJ2-1
v_gene: TRBV4-2
abundance: NA
d_gene: TRBD1

CDR3nt: TGTGCCAGCAGCGGGGACTACCAAGAGACCCAGTACTTC
CDR3aa: CASSGDYQETQYF
j_gene: TRBJ2-5
v_gene: TRBV2
abundance: few
d_gene: NA

CDR3nt: TGTGCCAGCAGCTTGTCTGGACAGGTTAGCAATCAGCCCCAGCATTTT
CDR3aa: CASSLSGQVSNQPQHF
j_gene: TRBJ1-5
v_gene: TRBV5-5
abundance: NA
d_gene: TRBD1

CDR3nt: TGTGCCTGGAGTGAGCCGGACACCTTCACCGGGGAGCTGTTTTTT
CDR3aa: CAWSEPDTFTGELFF
j_gene: TRBJ2-2
v_gene: TRBV30
abundance: NA
d_gene: NA

CDR3nt: TGTGCCAGCAGTTCTCCAGGGACTAGCGGGATTTTCGGTACGCAGTATTTT
CDR3aa: CASSSPGTSGIFGTQYF
j_gene: TRBJ2-3
v_gene: TRBV5-4
abundance: few
d_gene: TRBD2

CDR3nt: TGTGCCAGCAGCTTGTTCAGGGGCCCCGAGACCCAGTACTTC
CDR3aa: CASSLFRGPETQYF
j_gene: TRBJ2-5
v_gene: TRBV11-2
abundance: NA
d_gene: NA

CDR3nt: TGCGCCAGCAACTCGGGACTAGCGTTTACCTACAATGAGCAGTTCTTC
CDR3aa: CASNSGLAFTYNEQFF
j_gene: TRBJ2-1
v_gene: TRBV5-1
abundance: NA
d_gene: TRBD2

CDR3nt: TGTGCCAGCAGAAGGACAGGGGGCTACACCTTC
CDR3aa: CASRRTGGYTF
j_gene: TRBJ1-2
v_gene: TRBV2
abundance: NA
d_gene: TRBD1

CDR3nt: TGTGCCTCTGCCGGGGAGGCGACCGGGCAGTACTTC
CDR3aa: CASAGEATGQYF
j_gene: TRBJ2-7
v_gene: TRBV30
abundance: NA
d_gene: NA

CDR3nt: TGTGCCTCCGGACTAGCGGGAGTTTGGAATGAGCAGTTCTTC
CDR3aa: CASGLAGVWNEQFF
j_gene: TRBJ2-1
v_gene: TRBV30
abundance: NA
d_gene: TRBD2

CDR3nt: TGTGCCAGCGTAGGGCGGGCGGGGACTAGCACAGATACGCAGTATTTT
CDR3aa: CASVGRAGTSTDTQYF
j_gene: TRBJ2-3
v_gene: TRBV7-2
abundance: NA
d_gene: NA

CDR3nt: TGCGCCAGCAGTGATTCCAACACAGATACGCAGTATTTT
CDR3aa: CASSDSNTDTQYF
j_gene: TRBJ2-3
v_gene: TRBV10-1
abundance: NA
d_gene: NA

CDR3nt: TGTGCCAGCAGCCTAGGACAGGGTATGAACACTGAAGCTTTCTTT
CDR3aa: CASSLGQGMNTEAFF
j_gene: TRBJ1-1
v_gene: TRBV5-6
abundance: few
d_gene: TRBD1

CDR3nt: TGCAGCGGTAAACAGGGGGCAGAGACAGATACGCAGTATTTT
CDR3aa: CSGKQGAETDTQYF
j_gene: TRBJ2-3
v_gene: TRBV29-1
abundance: once
d_gene: TRBD1

CDR3nt: TGTGCCAGCAGTTTCGGGAGCGGGTACGAGCAGTACTTC
CDR3aa: CASSFGSGYEQYF
j_gene: TRBJ2-7
v_gene: TRBV28
abundance: NA
d_gene: NA

CDR3nt: TGTGCCAGCAGCCCCGGACTAGCGCACAACACCGGGGAGCTGTTTTTT
CDR3aa: CASSPGLAHNTGELFF
j_gene: TRBJ2-2
v_gene: TRBV7-2
abundance: NA
d_gene: TRBD2

CDR3nt: TGCGCCAGCAGCCCCTCAGGGGACACTGAAGCTTTCTTT
CDR3aa: CASSPSGDTEAFF
j_gene: TRBJ1-1
v_gene: TRBV5-1
abundance: NA
d_gene: NA

CDR3nt: TGTGCCAGCAGCTTGGGGCAGGGAATGAACACTGAAGCTTTCTTT
CDR3aa: CASSLGQGMNTEAFF
j_gene: TRBJ1-1
v_gene: TRBV5-4
abundance: few
d_gene: NA

CDR3nt: TGTGCCAGCAGCCAAGTCCAGGGCCAAATAAACACCGGGGAGCTGTTTTTT
CDR3aa: CASSQVQGQINTGELFF
j_gene: TRBJ2-2
v_gene: TRBV4-2
abundance: NA
d_gene: NA

CDR3nt: TGTGCCAGTAGGTCGGGGGTACCGTTGAATGAGCAGTTCTTC
CDR3aa: CASRSGVPLNEQFF
j_gene: TRBJ2-1
v_gene: TRBV19
abundance: NA
d_gene: NA

CDR3nt: TGTGCCAGCAGTGAAGCGCCAGCGGGGCACCGGGAGCTGTTTTTT
CDR3aa: CASSEAPAGHRELFF
j_gene: TRBJ2-2
v_gene: TRBV2
abundance: once
d_gene: TRBD2

CDR3nt: TGTGCCAGCAGCTTATGGGGTACTAGCTCCTACAATGAGCAGTTCTTC
CDR3aa: CASSLWGTSSYNEQFF
j_gene: TRBJ2-1
v_gene: TRBV7-3
abundance: NA
d_gene: NA

CDR3nt: TGTGCCAGCAGTGCACCGGGACAGTACGTGGAACTGTTTTTT
CDR3aa: CASSAPGQYVELFF
j_gene: TRBJ1-4
v_gene: TRBV25-1
abundance: NA
d_gene: TRBD1

CDR3nt: TGCGCCAGCAGCTTAGGACAGGGGGGTCCCACAGATACGCAGTATTTT
CDR3aa: CASSLGQGGPTDTQYF
j_gene: TRBJ2-3
v_gene: TRBV5-1
abundance: NA
d_gene: TRBD1

CDR3nt: TGTGCCAGCAAACAACTTCTCCCCCGACAGGGGACCCAGTACTTC
CDR3aa: CASKQLLPRQGTQYF
j_gene: TRBJ2-5
v_gene: TRBV27
abundance: NA
d_gene: TRBD1

CDR3nt: TGTGCCAGCAGTGGGACATCGCAGAATTCACCCCTCCACTTT
CDR3aa: CASSGTSQNSPLHF
j_gene: TRBJ1-6
v_gene: TRBV6-1
abundance: NA
d_gene: NA

CDR3nt: TGTGCCAGCAGCCCAGTGGACAGGGTTGGAGCTTTCTTT
CDR3aa: CASSPVDRVGAFF
j_gene: TRBJ1-1
v_gene: TRBV9
abundance: NA
d_gene: TRBD1

CDR3nt: TGTGCCAGCAGCTTGGCACTAATCTACGAGCAGTACTTC
CDR3aa: CASSLALIYEQYF
j_gene: TRBJ2-7
v_gene: TRBV5-6
abundance: few
d_gene: NA

CDR3nt: TGTGCCAGCAGCTTAGAGGGCCGAACCCGGGAGCTGTTTTTT
CDR3aa: CASSLEGRTRELFF
j_gene: TRBJ2-2
v_gene: TRBV11-2
abundance: NA
d_gene: NA

CDR3nt: TGTGCCAGCAGCCAGGATTCCAGACAGAACGAATCAGAGCCCCAGCATTTT
CDR3aa: CASSQDSRQNESEPQHF
j_gene: TRBJ1-5
v_gene: TRBV14
abundance: NA
d_gene: NA

CDR3nt: TGTGCCAGCAGCCAAGATATACCTAGCCACCTCACAGATACGCAGTATTTT
CDR3aa: CASSQDIPSHLTDTQYF
j_gene: TRBJ2-3
v_gene: TRBV4-2
abundance: NA
d_gene: NA

CDR3nt: TGTGCCAGCAGCGTATATGAGGCCGCCAACAATGAGCAGTTCTTC
CDR3aa: CASSVYEAANNEQFF
j_gene: TRBJ2-1
v_gene: TRBV9
abundance: NA
d_gene: NA

CDR3nt: TGTGCCAGAACAGGGTTTCGGGAGACCCAGTACTTC
CDR3aa: CARTGFRETQYF
j_gene: TRBJ2-5
v_gene: TRBV6-5
abundance: NA
d_gene: NA

CDR3nt: TGTGCCAGCAGACCTTGGACAGGGATAAGCTACGAGCAGTACTTC
CDR3aa: CASRPWTGISYEQYF
j_gene: TRBJ2-7
v_gene: TRBV6-5
abundance: NA
d_gene: TRBD1